These 18 T cell receptor beta chains were all obtained from the same sample, sequenced in a study of blood T cell repertoires in COVID-19. Produced via immunoSEQ multiplex PCR; TCRdb's table is partial and in-frame only. The profile shows some 180,000 clones, roughly 79% of them singletons. Source material: peripheral blood. The source of these receptors is a woman aged 40-49 years with COVID-19, enrolled during active disease.

The chain has TRBV19 and TRBJ1-5; 8 nucleotides line up with TRBD1. Germline CDR1 reads LNHDA; CDR2 reads SQIVND (reference sequence). CDR3 length: 14 amino acids. The trim removed 7 bases at V and 4 bases at J, leaving 6 bases unmatched. The CDR3 sequence is CASTAQGGNQPQHF. DNA of the CDR3: TGTGCCAGTACCGCACAGGGGGGTAATCAGCCCCAGCATTTT.

The V and J genes are TRBV19 and TRBJ2-3, with D unclear. This CDR3 has 15 amino acids. The V and J ends lost 5 bases and 0 bases respectively, with 12 bases between them. CDR1 LNHDA and CDR2 SQIVND come from the germline V gene (reference sequence). CDR3 sequence (DNA): TGTGCCAGTAGTTGGGCAGCAACTAGCACAGATACGCAGTATTTT. This codes for CASSWAATSTDTQYF.

The chain joins TRBV28 to TRBJ1-4, with TRBD1 as a possible D gene (5 bases). Germline assignment: CDR1 MDHEN and CDR2 SYDVKM. This CDR3 spans 15 amino acids. V shed 10 bases and J shed 3 bases, with 18 bases lying between them. DNA for the CDR3: TGTGCCATTAACCCTCGGGGGGTTGCTAATGAAAAACTGTTTTTT. This sequence encodes CAINPRGVANEKLFF.

The gene calls are TRBV7-9 and TRBJ1-2; tentatively, D is TRBD1 (5 bases). Germline V gene lookup returns CDR1 SEHNR and CDR2 FQNEAQ (reference sequence). V dropped 1 base and J dropped 2 bases, with 11 bases sitting between them. The length of the CDR3 is 15 residues. The CDR3 DNA follows: TGTGCCAGCAGCTTAGTTGGTGGGGCCAACTATGGCTACACCTTC. It is translated as CASSLVGGANYGYTF.

The rearrangement links TRBV30 to TRBJ2-4; TRBD1 matches at 10 bases. Germline values: CDR1 GTSNPN, CDR2 SVGIG (reference sequence). The CDR3 consists of 13 residues. V dropped 5 bases and J dropped 4; count of bases not matched to a gene: 2. In nucleotides, the CDR3 is TGTGCCTGGGCGGGACAGGGGAAAAACATTCAGTACTTC. It translates to CAWAGQGKNIQYF. Based on the CDR3 plus reference TRBV30 and TRBJ2-4, the full variable domain is SQTIHQWPATLVQPVGSPLSLECTVEGTSNPNLYWYRQAAGRGLQLLFYSVGIGQISSEVPQNLSASRPQDRQFILSSKKLLLSDSGFYLCAWAGQGKNIQYFGAGTRLSVL.

This chain links TRBV7-8 with TRBJ1-2, with 7 bases matching TRBD1. With 5 bases clipped from V and 2 bases from J, the junction kept 5 bases outside the gene matches. Germline V gene lookup returns CDR1 SGHVS and CDR2 FQNEAQ. CDR3 size: 14 residues. CDR3 amino acids: CASSRRGQNYGYTF. The CDR3 bases are TGTGCCAGCAGCCGAAGGGGACAGAACTATGGCTACACCTTC.

The chain is built from TRBV7-9 and TRBJ2-1, with TRBD1 matching 7 bases. The CDR3 has 12 residues. V shed 0 bases, J shed 10 bases, and the junction held 0 bases outside the gene matches. CDR1 is SEHNR, CDR2 FQNEAQ, per germline (reference sequence). The CDR3: CASSLAGGEQFF. The CDR3 DNA follows: TGTGCCAGCAGCTTAGCAGGGGGCGAGCAGTTCTTC.

V gene TRBV10-3 combines with J gene TRBJ2-7; TRBD2 matches at 7 bases. The junction had 7 bases not matched to a gene; V was cut back by 10 bases and J by 4 bases. Germline V gene lookup returns CDR1 ENHRY and CDR2 SYGVKD. The length of the CDR3 is 12 residues. In DNA form, the CDR3 reads TGTGCCACCGGGGAGGGGACTTACGAGCAGTACGTC. This sequence encodes CATGEGTYEQYV.

The chain employs TRBV3-1 (or the pseudogene TRBV3-2) and TRBJ2-2; 7 positions agree with TRBD2. The CDR3 length is 15 residues. The germline V gene encodes CDR1 LGHDT and CDR2 YNNKEL (reference sequence). V shed 1 base and J 3 bases; nucleotides not matched to a gene: 2. DNA for the CDR3: TGTGCCAGCAGCCAAGCAGCGGGGCACACCGGGGAGCTGTTTTTT. This sequence encodes CASSQAAGHTGELFF.

This chain joins TRBV9 and TRBJ2-1; 9 bases map to TRBD2. The J segment lost 9 bases and the V segment lost 4 bases, leaving 11 bases of the junction unmatched. CDR1 SGDLS and CDR2 YYNGEE come from the germline V gene. The CDR3 consists of 15 residues. CDR3 in DNA: TGTGCCAGCAGCAAAGGGACTAGCTCAGGCAGTGAGCAGTTCTTC. Amino acids: CASSKGTSSGSEQFF.

The CDR3 sequence is CASSPPPGLAGGSTDTQYF. The DNA of the CDR3 is TGTGCCAGCAGCCCGCCACCGGGACTAGCGGGAGGAAGCACAGATACGCAGTATTTT. The chain couples TRBV5-4 to TRBJ2-3; the match to TRBD2 covers 15 bases. Germline loops: CDR1 SGHNT, CDR2 YYREEE (reference sequence). The length of the CDR3 is 19 residues. J gave up 0 bases and V 4 bases, and 9 bases lay outside the gene matches. Drawing the rest from reference TRBV5-4 and TRBJ2-3, the complete variable domain is ETGVTQSPTHLIKTRGQQVTLRCSSQSGHNTVSWYQQALGQGPQFIFQYYREEENGRGNFPPRFSGLQFPNYSSELNVNALELDDSALYLCASSPPPGLAGGSTDTQYFGPGTRLTVL.

The chain carries TRBV11-2 and TRBJ2-1, with D possibly TRBD1 on 5 matching bases. Germline V gene data show CDR1 as SGHAT and CDR2 as FQNNGV. The CDR3 is made up of 16 amino acids. V was shortened by 5 bases and J by 2 bases, with 16 bases between the two germline ends. CDR3 coding DNA: TGTGCCAGCAGCCCCCGAAGGGGCCAGACCTACAATGAGCAGTTCTTC. This encodes CASSPRRGQTYNEQFF.

The chain combines TRBV19 with TRBJ2-7; 11 bases fit TRBD2. The CDR3 contains 17 residues. CDR1 is LNHDA and CDR2 is SQIVND in the germline V gene (reference sequence). V lost 0 bases to trimming and J lost 3 bases; unmatched junction nucleotides: 7. The CDR3 region is CASSIDYGTSGDYEQYF. As DNA, the CDR3 is TGTGCCAGTAGTATAGATTACGGGACTAGCGGAGACTACGAGCAGTACTTC.

This rearrangement joins TRBV18 to TRBJ2-5; the match to TRBD1 covers 7 bases. Germline V gene lookup returns CDR1 KGHSH and CDR2 LQKENI. Germline trimming cut 2 bases from V and 4 bases from J; bases unmatched to any gene: 7. The CDR3 covers 15 residues. The CDR3 sequence is CASSPGQVSAETQYF. CDR3 coding DNA: TGTGCCAGCTCACCAGGACAGGTTTCGGCAGAGACCCAGTACTTC.

This clone was observed a handful of times. The rearrangement links TRBV28 to TRBJ1-6; D remains unclear. The V gene lost 3 bases and the J gene lost 12 bases, with 9 bases spanning the gap. CDR3 length: 12 amino acids. Germline loops: CDR1 MDHEN, CDR2 SYDVKM. The CDR3 loop is CASSLVEGPLHF. The DNA of the CDR3 is TGTGCCAGCAGTTTGGTTGAGGGACCCCTCCACTTT.

J is TRBJ1-5 and V is TRBV2, with D tentatively TRBD1 (5 bases). The CDR3 consists of 15 residues. V lost 7 bases, J lost 0 bases, and 13 bases lay in between. Germline loops: CDR1 SNHLY, CDR2 FYNNEI. The CDR3 DNA reads as TGTGCCAGCAAATCGACAGCTTATAGCAATCAGCCCCAGCATTTT. It specifies CASKSTAYSNQPQHF.

This clone was counted a single time. This chain uses TRBV9 with TRBJ2-1, with D unresolved. CDR1 and CDR2 from the germline V gene are SGDLS and YYNGEE. The germline V and J ends were trimmed by 3 bases and 0 bases, with 16 bases remaining between them. This CDR3 comprises 17 residues. This chain's CDR3 is CASSAGDAPSSYNEQFF. In nucleotides, the CDR3 is TGTGCCAGCAGCGCCGGAGACGCGCCTAGCTCCTACAATGAGCAGTTCTTC.

Note on this clone: Within the sample, other DNA sequences also encode this same CDR3. The V gene is TRBV11-2, the J gene TRBJ2-2; D remains ambiguous. This CDR3 spans 13 amino acids. V shed 3 bases and J shed 0 bases, with 2 bases lying between them. CDR1 SGHAT and CDR2 FQNNGV come from the germline V gene. The CDR3 bases are TGTGCCAGCAGCTTCACGAACACCGGGGAGCTGTTTTTT. Translation: CASSFTNTGELFF.